These 5 T cell receptor beta chains share one sample of origin, sequenced in a study of T cells after posttransplantation cyclophosphamide. Assay used: immunoSEQ multiplex PCR; TCRdb lists only in-frame clones, some missing. Of 6,900 or so clones in the sample, around 80% were seen once. The specimen was memory CD4+ T cells sorted from blood. The receptors here all came from a woman between 45 and 60 years old in good health and a related stem cell transplant donor.

The gene calls are TRBV19 and TRBJ2-3; D perhaps matches TRBD2 (5 bases). V lost 5 bases and J 3 bases, leaving 12 bases between the germline ends. The CDR3 sequence is 14 residues long. CDR1 is LNHDA and CDR2 is SQIVND in the germline V gene (reference sequence). The CDR3 region has the DNA TGTGCCAGTAGTCTTGAGGGCTCGACAGATACGCAGTATTTT. It encodes CASSLEGSTDTQYF.

There are a few counts of this clone. This likely stems from a read error, as it lies one base from a far larger clone. The chain joins TRBV6-5 to TRBJ2-2; possible D gene TRBD2, 5 bases. Germline CDR1 reads MNHEY; CDR2 reads SVGAGI. The V end was cut by 6 bases, the J end by 7 bases, with 12 bases between. This CDR3 region has 13 residues. The CDR3 nucleotides are TGTGCCAGCAGCCTTCTAGGACTCGGGGAGCTGTTTTTT. Its translation is CASSLLGLGELFF.

The genes are TRBV30 and TRBJ1-1; the D is unclear. Germline values: CDR1 GTSNPN, CDR2 SVGIG (reference sequence). Trimming left V 5 bases short and J 6 bases short, with 10 bases between. This CDR3 comprises 11 residues. CDR3 DNA: TGTGCCTGGCAGCGTGAAGCTGAAGCTTTCTTT. Translating it yields CAWQREAEAFF.

This chain connects TRBV18 to TRBJ2-7, with TRBD2 identical over 8 bases. The CDR3 runs 14 residues. V gave up 3 bases and J gave up 6 bases; unmatched junction bases: 7. Germline values: CDR1 KGHSH, CDR2 LQKENI. The CDR3 DNA follows: TGTGCCAGCTCACCGGGACTAGTAGGCCTCGAGCAGTACTTC. This codes for CASSPGLVGLEQYF.

This chain connects TRBV5-5 to TRBJ2-7; a possible D gene is TRBD1 (5 bases). Germline V gene sequence: CDR1 SGHKS, CDR2 YYEKEE (reference sequence). The CDR3 spans 14 residues. V lost 5 bases and J 3 bases, leaving 15 bases between the germline ends. CDR3: CASSRNQGFYEQYF. CDR3 in DNA: TGTGCCAGCAGTAGAAATCAGGGTTTCTACGAGCAGTACTTC.